The source of this TCR beta chain is a study of response to subunit inactivated influenza vaccine (dated by TCRdb to 2016 to 2018). Regarding the study in general: Deep quantitative T cell receptor repertoire profiling was used in the study to track responses to a trivalent subunit inactivated influenza vaccine. Overall study results and their limits: It was suggested by the authors that each seasonal influenza vaccination may recruit only a limited number of new T cells.

As to this clonotype: What this receptor recognizes is not known. There are no base qualities to consult, and no much larger clone falls within one base.

V has 2 bases trimmed and J has 0 bases trimmed; junction bases matching no gene number 10. The germline V gene encodes CDR1 MDHEN and CDR2 SYDVKM. The CDR3, from cysteine to phenylalanine, totals 18 residues. Of the read, only the CDR3 DNA is kept; its 54 bases are in frame from base 1. The library came from RT-PCR. Data came from an Illumina HiSeq 2500. The public sequencing data were trimmed at Q25 with fastp and processed into clonotypes with MiXCR by TCRdb, which kept only in-frame beta chains. Duplicate CDR3 protein sequences are folded into a single record with the most common DNA and genes. In all, the sample holds 500,000 to 650,000 distinct CDR3 sequences, and approximately 7.7% of those were seen once. Over 10% of the sample is in the top ten clones.

This clonotype was obtained from a man aged 50-75 years who received an inactivated influenza vaccine. Donor details come from another sample of the same person, matched by shared clones. The rearranged chain carries TRBV28 and TRBJ1-5; 7 central bases correspond to TRBD1. Sequences were derived from PBMCs from blood, sampled 23 months after vaccination. CDR3 protein: CASSLPRGGWGSNQPQHF. Read as DNA, the sequence is TGTGCCAGCAGTTTACCCAGAGGGGGCTGGGGTAGCAATCAGCCCCAGCATTTT.